These 15 T cell receptor beta chains were all obtained from the same sample, sequenced in a study of T cell clonotyping in hematopoietic cell transplantation. Clones were read by immunoSEQ multiplex PCR, and TCRdb kept only the in-frame ones, dropping some. Seen here are about 29,000 clones, roughly 92% observed once, and the top ten hold approximately 11%. The starting material was PBMCs, obtained 100 days after allogeneic stem cell transplant. The receptors were sampled from a female patient aged 50 to 60 who had an allogeneic stem cell transplant from a related donor, so the T cells may come from the graft donor. Some clones in this sample may be carry-over from other donors' samples.

This clone has a single count. The chain couples TRBV2 to TRBJ2-5; tentative D call: TRBD2 (6 bases). The V end lost 7 bases, the J end lost 4 bases, and 7 bases lay between the germline ends. CDR1 is SNHLY and CDR2 is FYNNEI in the germline V gene. CDR3 size: 11 residues. CDR3 loop: CASTGRETQYF. CDR3 nucleotide sequence: TGTGCCAGCACCGGGAGAGAGACCCAGTACTTC.

The chain is built from TRBV11-2 and TRBJ2-5; the D gene could be TRBD1 or TRBD2 (5 bases each). The CDR3 totals 16 residues. Per the germline V gene, CDR1 is SGHAT and CDR2 is FQNNGV. V dropped 8 bases and J dropped 0 bases, with 19 bases sitting between them. Here the CDR3 reads CASPPGRFLYQETQYF. The CDR3 region has the DNA TGTGCCAGCCCCCCGGGACGGTTCTTATACCAAGAGACCCAGTACTTC.

The CDR3 sequence is CASSPVTGLGEKLFF. DNA of the CDR3: TGTGCCAGCAGCCCAGTCACGGGTTTGGGGGAAAAACTGTTTTTT. This rearrangement joins TRBV11-2 to TRBJ1-4; no firm D call. Looked up from germline, CDR1 is SGHAT and CDR2 is FQNNGV. This CDR3 has 15 residues. Between the trimmed V and J ends, which lost 5 bases and 8 bases, there was a span of 18 bases. The whole variable domain, remainder taken from reference TRBV11-2 and TRBJ1-4, is EAGVAQSPRYKIIEKRQSVAFWCNPISGHATLYWYQQILGQGPKLLIQFQNNGVVDDSQLPKDRFSAERLKGVDSTLKIQPAKLEDSAVYLCASSPVTGLGEKLFFGSGTQLSVL.

This chain uses TRBV14 with TRBJ1-3; D is ambiguous. Germline CDR1 and CDR2: SGHDN and FVKESK. The V and J ends lost 0 bases and 2 bases respectively, with 5 bases between them. CDR3 length: 14 residues. The CDR3 nucleotides read TGTGCCAGCAGCCAAGATCTCGCTGGAAACACCATATATTTT. It yields the protein CASSQDLAGNTIYF.

The CDR3 loop is CASSISPAVTGELFF. The CDR3 DNA reads TGTGCCAGTAGTATTAGTCCGGCTGTCACCGGGGAGCTGTTTTTT. This chain links TRBV19 with TRBJ2-2; no firm D call. With 3 bases removed from V and 4 bases from J, the gap between germline ends came to 12 bases. The CDR3 extends over 15 amino acids. Germline V gene sequence: CDR1 LNHDA, CDR2 SQIVND (reference sequence).

The rearrangement joins TRBV7-9 to TRBJ1-1; D is perhaps TRBD1 (6 bases). CDR3 length: 18 amino acids. Germline V gene sequence: CDR1 SEHNR, CDR2 FQNEAQ (reference sequence). The V end was cut by 1 base, the J end by 2 bases, with 20 bases between. The CDR3 nucleotides read TGTGCCAGCAGCTTAGTAGCCGGGGGGCGGTTCGGTAACACTGAAGCTTTCTTT. Its translation: CASSLVAGGRFGNTEAFF.

This chain joins TRBV6-6 and TRBJ2-3; 7 nucleotides line up with TRBD2. V was pared by 6 bases and J by 1 base, with 10 bases of the junction left unmatched. The CDR3 length is 16 residues. CDR1 MNHNY and CDR2 SVGAGI come from the germline V gene (reference sequence). This chain's CDR3 is CASSPQSGVGTDTQYF. In nucleotides, the CDR3 is TGTGCCAGCAGCCCCCAGAGCGGGGTCGGCACAGATACGCAGTATTTT.

V is TRBV27 and J is TRBJ2-7, with D maybe TRBD1 (6 bases). The V end lost 6 bases, the J end lost 3 bases, and 18 bases lay between the germline ends. CDR1 and CDR2 (germline): MNHEY, SMNVEV (reference sequence). The CDR3 loop spans 15 amino acids. DNA of the CDR3: TGTGCCAGCAGCCGGACGACAGGCGGTTTCTACGAGCAGTACTTC. Translating it yields CASSRTTGGFYEQYF.

This clone was seen a handful of times. This CDR3 reads CASSDSGTANTGELFF. In DNA form, the CDR3 reads TGTGCCAGCAGTGACTCGGGGACAGCCAACACCGGGGAGCTGTTTTTT. V and J are TRBV6-4 and TRBJ2-2, with 7 bases that match TRBD1. Germline loops: CDR1 MRHNA, CDR2 SNTAGT. With V trimmed by 0 bases and J by 2 bases, 3 bases remained unmatched. The CDR3 extends over 16 amino acids.

This clone was picked up one time. The V gene is TRBV29-1, the J gene TRBJ2-3; D tentatively reads TRBD1 or TRBD2 (5 bases each). Trimming removed 7 bases from V and 5 bases from J, with 13 bases in between. The CDR3 is made up of 12 amino acids. Germline assignment: CDR1 SQVTM and CDR2 ANQGSEA. The CDR3 loop is CSGVGTLDTQYF. For the CDR3, the DNA is TGCAGCGGGGTGGGGACCCTAGATACGCAGTATTTT.

This chain links TRBV4-3 with TRBJ2-7; a weak D match, TRBD1 (6 bases). V was trimmed by 0 bases and J by 1 base, leaving 10 bases between them. Germline-derived CDR1 and CDR2 are LGHNA and YSLEER. The length of the CDR3 is 15 residues. The CDR3 reads CASSQELDSSYEQYF. The CDR3 nucleotides read TGCGCCAGCAGCCAAGAATTGGACAGTTCCTACGAGCAGTACTTC.

The chain carries TRBV5-1 and TRBJ2-7, with TRBD1 matching over 7 bases. Germline CDR1 and CDR2: SGHRS and YFSETQ. The CDR3 loop spans 14 amino acids. Trimming removed 4 bases from V and 1 base from J; junction bases left unmatched: 5. CDR3 DNA: TGCGCCAGCAGCGAACCGGGACAGTCCTACGAGCAGTACTTC. The encoded protein is CASSEPGQSYEQYF. Complete variable domain (other parts from reference TRBV5-1 and TRBJ2-7): KAGVTQTPRYLIKTRGQQVTLSCSPISGHRSVSWYQQTPGQGLQFLFEYFSETQRNKGNFPGRFSGRQFSNSRSEMNVSTLELGDSALYLCASSEPGQSYEQYFGPGTRLTVT.

The rearrangement links TRBV7-2 to TRBJ2-4, with TRBD2 matching 7 bases. The germline V gene has CDR1 SGHTA and CDR2 FQGNSA. V lost 2 bases to trimming and J lost 9 bases; unmatched junction nucleotides: 4. The CDR3 has 13 amino acids. The CDR3, as DNA: TGTGCCAGCAGCTTACGGGGGGTTTTCATTCAGTACTTC. Translating gives CASSLRGVFIQYF. The whole variable domain, remainder taken from reference TRBV7-2 and TRBJ2-4, is GAGVSQSPSNKVTEKGKDVELRCDPISGHTALYWYRQSLGQGLEFLIYFQGNSAPDKSGLPSDRFSAERTGGSVSTLTIQRTQQEDSAVYLCASSLRGVFIQYFGAGTRLSVL.

The chain employs TRBV2 and TRBJ2-3, with D perhaps TRBD1 (6 bases). The CDR3 extends over 12 amino acids. Germline CDR1 reads SNHLY; CDR2 reads FYNNEI. The V end lost 9 bases, the J end lost 6 bases, and 13 bases lay between the germline ends. The CDR3 nucleotides read TGTGCCAGGGGACACAGGGCGGATACGCAGTATTTT. Its translation: CARGHRADTQYF.

The V gene is TRBV29-1, the J gene TRBJ2-4, with D unresolved. There are 14 residues in the CDR3. Trimming pared 0 bases from V and 2 bases from J, leaving 8 bases between. Germline CDR1 SQVTM, CDR2 ANQGSEA. CDR3 region: CSVEDPVSKNIQYF. The CDR3 DNA follows: TGCAGCGTTGAAGATCCCGTCTCCAAAAACATTCAGTACTTC.